Sequencing of this TCR beta chain was carried out in a study of breast tumors, draining lymph nodes, adjacent tissues. This CDR3 region has 15 residues. V shed 4 bases, J shed 6 bases, and the junction held 3 bases outside the gene matches. In germline, CDR1 is MNHNY, CDR2 SVGAGI (reference sequence). The sample holds many counts of this clonotype. Antigen specificity is unknown. General study results and limits: Most tumor T cells seemingly derive from lymph node, then expand in tumor.

TCRdb analysed the multiplex PCR reads with MiXCR anew, one entry per CDR3 protein. The sample includes under 150,000 distinct CDR3 sequences, approximately 20% seen only once; the top ten take 2.6%. Samples came from axillary lymph nodes draining the breast cancer. The sequence derives from a female donor with breast cancer. Some clones in this sample may be carry-over from other donors' samples. Source material: axillary lymph node tissue. V is TRBV6-6 and J is TRBJ2-1; 13 bases are a match to TRBD2. The CDR3 sequence is CASSSWTSGSNEQFF. CDR3 nucleotides: TGTGCCAGCAGTTCCTGGACTAGCGGGAGCAATGAGCAGTTCTTC.